Below are 18 T cell receptor beta chains sequenced from a single sample in a study of Ad26.COV2.S vaccination and SARS-CoV-2 variants. Sequencing used immunoSEQ multiplex PCR; TCRdb keeps in-frame clones, though not all of them. The sample contains about 350,000 clones, about 87% of which appear only once. Stated treatment: over 15 received Ad26.COV2.S at low or high dose, single or two shots; 5 received placebo; per-sample allocation not given. Samples were taken on day 63 after the first vaccine or placebo injection. The material sequenced was peripheral blood, taken in a trial of Ad26.COV2.S vaccine versus placebo. These receptor sequences come from a person between 18 and 65 years old who received the Ad26.COV2.S COVID-19 vaccine or a placebo.

The V and J genes are TRBV27 and TRBJ1-5; TRBD1 matches 7 bases. This CDR3 has 13 residues. The junction had 1 base not matched to a gene; V was cut back by 6 bases and J by 2 bases. The germline V gene encodes CDR1 MNHEY and CDR2 SMNVEV (reference sequence). The CDR3 DNA reads as TGTGCCAGCAGAGACAGGGGCAATCAGCCCCAGCATTTT. This translates into CASRDRGNQPQHF.

This clone was seen a single time. This rearrangement joins TRBV15 to TRBJ1-6; TRBD1 might be the D (5 bases). Trimming pared 0 bases from V and 8 bases from J, leaving 11 bases between. The length of the CDR3 is 15 residues. Looked up from germline, CDR1 is LNHNV and CDR2 is YYDKDF (reference sequence). CDR3 protein: CATSRDGTRDSPLHF. The CDR3 DNA follows: TGTGCCACCAGCAGAGATGGGACCCGAGATTCACCCCTCCACTTT.

The DNA for the CDR3 is TGTGCCAGCAGCTCTAGCCGGACTAGCGGGAGTCTCAACGAGCAGTACTTC. It specifies CASSSSRTSGSLNEQYF. The chain uses TRBV11-2 and TRBJ2-7; 13 bases line up with TRBD2. The CDR3 extends over 17 amino acids. V lost 4 bases to trimming and J lost 5 bases; unmatched junction nucleotides: 11. CDR1 is SGHAT, CDR2 FQNNGV, per germline.

This clone was observed once. The chain carries TRBV19 and TRBJ1-5; no definite D call. V was clipped by 8 bases and J by 5 bases, with 10 bases between them. The CDR3 runs 12 residues. Germline V gives CDR1 LNHDA, CDR2 SQIVND (reference sequence). The CDR3 is CASGGFYQPQHF. CDR3 in DNA: TGTGCCAGTGGAGGGTTTTATCAGCCCCAGCATTTT.

The chain employs TRBV7-6 and TRBJ2-7, with 10 bases aligning to TRBD1. There are 14 residues in the CDR3. Germline CDR1 SGHVS, CDR2 FNYEAQ. V lost 5 bases and J lost 5; bases outside the gene matches: 6. CDR3 DNA: TGTGCCAGCAGCACGGGGACAGGGGTCGACGAGCAGTACTTC. It codes for CASSTGTGVDEQYF.

The chain has TRBV7-2 and TRBJ1-5; no clear D gene. Germline CDR1 and CDR2: SGHTA and FQGNSA. V lost 0 bases to trimming and J lost 7 bases, with 10 bases between them. The CDR3 consists of 14 residues. The CDR3 DNA reads TGTGCCAGCAGCTTAGCGTCGGCCGGGCAGCCCCAGCATTTT. This encodes CASSLASAGQPQHF.

In DNA, the CDR3 is TGTGCCAGCAAAGCAGGGGGGCCCACCGGGGAGCTGTTTTTT. Translation gives CASKAGGPTGELFF. The rearrangement links TRBV6-4 to TRBJ2-2; perhaps TRBD1 as D (7 bases). Trimming removed 7 bases at V and 4 bases at J, with 13 bases between. The CDR3 spans 14 residues. CDR1 and CDR2 (germline): MRHNA, SNTAGT.

The CDR3 loop is CASSQGANTEAFF. CDR3 coding DNA: TGTGCCAGCAGCCAGGGGGCTAACACTGAAGCTTTCTTT. The V gene is TRBV3-1 (or the pseudogene TRBV3-2), the J gene TRBJ1-1; D possibly corresponds to TRBD1 (6 bases). CDR1 is LGHDT and CDR2 is YNNKEL in the germline V gene (reference sequence). The V gene lost 3 bases and the J gene lost 2 bases, with 7 bases spanning the gap. The length of the CDR3 is 13 residues.

The rearrangement joins TRBV12-3 or TRBV12-4 to TRBJ2-1; 7 bases fit TRBD1. V gave up 6 bases and J gave up 8 bases; unmatched junction bases: 4. This CDR3 has 12 amino acids. Written as DNA, the CDR3 is TGTGCCAGCAGGTACAGGGGAGATGAGCAGTTCTTC. It yields the protein CASRYRGDEQFF.

V gene TRBV6-1 combines with J gene TRBJ1-2; D might be TRBD1 (5 bases). Germline-derived CDR1 and CDR2 are MNHNS and SASEGT. Trimming removed 4 bases from V and 4 bases from J, with 19 bases in between. The CDR3 consists of 16 residues. The CDR3 spells CASSARQFLFSYGYTF. CDR3 sequence (DNA): TGTGCCAGCAGTGCTCGACAGTTCCTTTTTAGCTATGGCTACACCTTC.

The chain uses TRBV29-1 and TRBJ1-1; TRBD1 might be the D (5 bases). The CDR3 has 12 amino acids. Germline CDR1 is SQVTM and CDR2 is ANQGSEA. Between the trimmed V and J ends, which lost 1 base and 12 bases, there was a span of 15 bases. In DNA, the CDR3 is TGCAGCGTTGAAGGGGCAGGGAGCAAACCTTTCTTT. This codes for CSVEGAGSKPFF.

This chain uses TRBV5-5 with TRBJ2-7; D remains ambiguous. The CDR3 spans 13 residues. Deletions cut 2 bases from V and 2 bases from J, with 8 bases between. Germline V CDR1 and CDR2: SGHKS, YYEKEE (reference sequence). CDR3: CASSLNTAYEQYF. The CDR3 DNA is TGTGCCAGCAGCTTAAATACAGCCTACGAGCAGTACTTC.

This chain connects TRBV27 to TRBJ2-6; TRBD2 is a possible D gene (6 bases). The V gene's germline CDR1 is MNHEY and CDR2 SMNVEV (reference sequence). The V and J ends lost 5 bases and 2 bases respectively, with 16 bases between them. This CDR3 region has 17 residues. The DNA for the CDR3 is TGTGCCAGCAGTGAGTTAGGAGGAGGGGCTGGGGCCAACGTCCTGACTTTC. It translates to CASSELGGGAGANVLTF.

V gene TRBV2 combines with J gene TRBJ2-7; D remains ambiguous. There are 12 residues in the CDR3. V was trimmed by 7 bases and J by 1 base, leaving 8 bases between them. CDR1 is SNHLY, CDR2 FYNNEI, per germline. DNA for the CDR3: TGTGCCAGCACGGAGCGTTCCTACGAGCAGTACTTC. As protein: CASTERSYEQYF.

The J gene is TRBJ2-1, the V gene TRBV7-9; D unresolved. V was clipped by 0 bases and J by 8 bases, with 8 bases between them. This CDR3 comprises 13 residues. The V gene's germline CDR1 is SEHNR and CDR2 FQNEAQ (reference sequence). The CDR3 is CASSLAVKDEQFF. DNA for the CDR3: TGTGCCAGCAGCTTAGCCGTCAAGGATGAGCAGTTCTTC. The variable domain in full, completed from reference TRBV7-9 and TRBJ2-1, reads DTGVSQNPRHKITKRGQNVTFRCDPISEHNRLYWYRQTLGQGPEFLTYFQNEAQLEKSRLLSDRFSAERPKGSFSTLEIQRTEQGDSAMYLCASSLAVKDEQFFGPGTRLTVL.

About this clone: Within the sample, other DNA sequences also encode this same CDR3. The CDR3 DNA reads TGTGCCAGCAGCAGCGCCTACGAGCAGTACTTC. Its protein is CASSSAYEQYF. This chain uses TRBV27 with TRBJ2-7; D is undetermined. Trimming stripped 6 bases from V and 2 bases from J, with 5 bases between. There are 11 residues in the CDR3. Germline assignment: CDR1 MNHEY and CDR2 SMNVEV (reference sequence).

The J gene is TRBJ2-3, the V gene TRBV7-6, with D tentatively TRBD1 or TRBD2 (6 bases each). The germline V and J ends were trimmed by 1 base and 6 bases, with 11 bases remaining between them. The CDR3 has 14 amino acids. The germline V gene has CDR1 SGHVS and CDR2 FNYEAQ. The CDR3 nucleotides read TGTGCCAGCAGCTTAGATACAGGGAGGGATACGCAGTATTTT. Translation: CASSLDTGRDTQYF.

The CDR3 nucleotides read TGTGCCAGTCGGCACTCGACAGGGCCAAACTATGGCTACACCTTC. It is translated as CASRHSTGPNYGYTF. The chain carries TRBV19 and TRBJ1-2, with 7 bases fitting TRBD1. The germline gives CDR1 LNHDA, CDR2 SQIVND (reference sequence). This CDR3 is 15 amino acids long. Trimming cost V 8 bases and J 2 bases; bases outside gene matches: 11.